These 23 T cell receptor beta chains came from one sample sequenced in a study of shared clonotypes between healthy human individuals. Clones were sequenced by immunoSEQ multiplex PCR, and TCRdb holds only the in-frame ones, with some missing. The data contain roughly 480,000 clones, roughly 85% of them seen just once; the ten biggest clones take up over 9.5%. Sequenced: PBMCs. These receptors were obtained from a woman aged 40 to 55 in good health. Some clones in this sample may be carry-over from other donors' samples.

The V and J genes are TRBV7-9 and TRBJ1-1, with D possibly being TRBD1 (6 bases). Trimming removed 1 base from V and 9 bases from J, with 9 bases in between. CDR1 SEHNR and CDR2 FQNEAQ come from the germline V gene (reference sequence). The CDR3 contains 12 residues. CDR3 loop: CASSLEGGKAFF. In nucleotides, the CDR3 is TGTGCCAGCAGCTTAGAGGGGGGCAAAGCTTTCTTT.

CDR3 coding DNA: TGTGCCAGCAGCTTAGATCGGGGGGGTAATGAAAAACTGTTTTTT. Protein sequence: CASSLDRGGNEKLFF. The chain recombines TRBV11-2 with TRBJ1-4, with D maybe TRBD1 (5 bases). This CDR3 region has 15 residues. V lost 0 bases and J 4 bases, leaving 9 bases between the germline ends. In germline, CDR1 is SGHAT, CDR2 FQNNGV.

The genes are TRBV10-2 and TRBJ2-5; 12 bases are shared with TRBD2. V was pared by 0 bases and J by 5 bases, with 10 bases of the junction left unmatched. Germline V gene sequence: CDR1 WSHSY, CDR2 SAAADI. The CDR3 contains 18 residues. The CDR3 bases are TGCGCCAGCAGTGAGTCGAAGGGACTAGCGGGTCGAGGCGAGACCCAGTACTTC. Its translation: CASSESKGLAGRGETQYF.

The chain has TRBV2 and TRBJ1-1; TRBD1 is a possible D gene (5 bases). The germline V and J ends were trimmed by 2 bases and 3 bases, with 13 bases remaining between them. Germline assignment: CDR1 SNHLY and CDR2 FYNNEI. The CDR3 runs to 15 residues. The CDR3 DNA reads TGTGCCAGCAGTGAAATGGAGCAGGGCTACACTGAAGCTTTCTTT. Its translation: CASSEMEQGYTEAFF.

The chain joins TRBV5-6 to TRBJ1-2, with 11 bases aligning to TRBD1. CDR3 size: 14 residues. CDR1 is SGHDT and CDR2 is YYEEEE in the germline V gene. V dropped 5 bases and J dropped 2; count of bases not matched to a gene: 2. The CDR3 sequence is CASSRDRGNYGYTF. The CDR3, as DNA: TGTGCCAGCAGTCGGGACAGGGGGAACTATGGCTACACCTTC. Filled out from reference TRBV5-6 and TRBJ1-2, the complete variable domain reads DAGVTQSPTHLIKTRGQQVTLRCSPKSGHDTVSWYQQALGQGPQFIFQYYEEEERQRGNFPDRFSGHQFPNYSSELNVNALLLGDSALYLCASSRDRGNYGYTFGSGTRLTVV.

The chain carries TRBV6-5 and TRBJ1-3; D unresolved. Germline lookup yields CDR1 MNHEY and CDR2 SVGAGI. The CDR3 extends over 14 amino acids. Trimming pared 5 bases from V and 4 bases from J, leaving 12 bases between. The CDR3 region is CASSPWESGNTIYF. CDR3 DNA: TGTGCCAGCAGTCCATGGGAGTCCGGAAACACCATATATTTT.

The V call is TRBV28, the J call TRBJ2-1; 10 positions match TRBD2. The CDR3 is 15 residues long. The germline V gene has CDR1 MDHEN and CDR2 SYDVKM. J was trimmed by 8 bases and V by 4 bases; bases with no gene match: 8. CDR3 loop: CASSSLAGGIHEQFF. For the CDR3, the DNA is TGTGCCAGCAGTTCCTTAGCGGGAGGAATCCATGAGCAGTTCTTC. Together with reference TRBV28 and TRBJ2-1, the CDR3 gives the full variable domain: DVKVTQSSRYLVKRTGEKVFLECVQDMDHENMFWYRQDPGLGLRLIYFSYDVKMKEKGDIPEGYSVSREKKERFSLILESASTNQTSMYLCASSSLAGGIHEQFFGPGTRLTVL.

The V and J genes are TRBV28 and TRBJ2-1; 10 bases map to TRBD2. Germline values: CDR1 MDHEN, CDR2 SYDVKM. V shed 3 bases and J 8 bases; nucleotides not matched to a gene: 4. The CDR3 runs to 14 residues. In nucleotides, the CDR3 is TGTGCCAGCAGTTTTTGGCTAGCGGGAGATGAGCAGTTCTTC. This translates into CASSFWLAGDEQFF.

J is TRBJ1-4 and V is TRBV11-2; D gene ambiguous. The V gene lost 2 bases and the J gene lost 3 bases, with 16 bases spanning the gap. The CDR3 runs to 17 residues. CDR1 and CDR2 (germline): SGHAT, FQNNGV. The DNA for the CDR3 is TGTGCCAGCAGCTTAAGGAGAACACAGTCAGCTAATGAAAAACTGTTTTTT. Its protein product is CASSLRRTQSANEKLFF.

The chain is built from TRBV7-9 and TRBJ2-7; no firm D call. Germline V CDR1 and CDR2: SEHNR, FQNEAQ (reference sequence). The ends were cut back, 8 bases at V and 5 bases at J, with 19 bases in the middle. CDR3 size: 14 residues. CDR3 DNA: TGTGCCAGCGGTAGGAACAGTGCTACCCACGAGCAGTACTTC. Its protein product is CASGRNSATHEQYF.

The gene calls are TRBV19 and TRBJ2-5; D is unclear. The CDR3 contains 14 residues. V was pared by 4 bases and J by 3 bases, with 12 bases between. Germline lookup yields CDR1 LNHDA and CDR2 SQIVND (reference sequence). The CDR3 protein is CASSKVSWEETQYF. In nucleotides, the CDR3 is TGTGCCAGTAGTAAAGTCTCGTGGGAAGAGACCCAGTACTTC.

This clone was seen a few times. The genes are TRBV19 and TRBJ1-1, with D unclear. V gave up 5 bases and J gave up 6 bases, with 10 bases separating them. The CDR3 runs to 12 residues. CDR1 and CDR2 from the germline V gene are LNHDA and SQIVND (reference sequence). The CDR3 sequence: CASSGPYAEAFF. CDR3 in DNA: TGTGCCAGTAGTGGCCCCTACGCTGAAGCTTTCTTT.

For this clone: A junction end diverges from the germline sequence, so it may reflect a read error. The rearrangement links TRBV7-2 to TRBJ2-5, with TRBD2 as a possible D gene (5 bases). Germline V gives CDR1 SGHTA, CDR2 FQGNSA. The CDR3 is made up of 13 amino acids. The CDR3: CASTLGGQETQYF. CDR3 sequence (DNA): TGTGCCAGCACCTTAGGCGGGCAAGAGACCCAGTACTTC.

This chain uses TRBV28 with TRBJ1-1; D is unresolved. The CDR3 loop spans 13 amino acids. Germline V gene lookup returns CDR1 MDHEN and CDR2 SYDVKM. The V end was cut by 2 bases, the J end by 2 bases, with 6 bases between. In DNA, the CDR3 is TGTGCCAGCAGTTTAGTCCATAACACTGAAGCTTTCTTT. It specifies CASSLVHNTEAFF.

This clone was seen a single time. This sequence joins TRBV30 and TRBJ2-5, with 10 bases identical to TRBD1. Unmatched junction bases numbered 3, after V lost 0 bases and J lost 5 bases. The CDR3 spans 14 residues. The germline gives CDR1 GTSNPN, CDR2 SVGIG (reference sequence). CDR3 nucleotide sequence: TGTGCCTGGAGTGTACAGGACAGGGGGGAGACCCAGTACTTC. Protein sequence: CAWSVQDRGETQYF.

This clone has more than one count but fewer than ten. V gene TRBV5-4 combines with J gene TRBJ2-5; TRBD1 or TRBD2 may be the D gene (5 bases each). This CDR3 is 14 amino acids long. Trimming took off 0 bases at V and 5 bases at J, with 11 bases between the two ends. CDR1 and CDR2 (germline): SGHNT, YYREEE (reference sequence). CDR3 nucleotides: TGTGCCAGCAGCTTGGCGGGGCGAGGGGAGACCCAGTACTTC. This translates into CASSLAGRGETQYF.

The CDR3 DNA reads TGTGCCAGCAGCGCCCAGCGGTTTGAGCAGTTCTTC. This translates into CASSAQRFEQFF. This chain joins TRBV11-3 and TRBJ2-1; the D gene is possibly TRBD2 (5 bases). The CDR3 length is 12 residues. V lost 5 bases, J lost 9 bases, and 11 bases lay in between. CDR1 SGHNT and CDR2 YENEEA come from the germline V gene.

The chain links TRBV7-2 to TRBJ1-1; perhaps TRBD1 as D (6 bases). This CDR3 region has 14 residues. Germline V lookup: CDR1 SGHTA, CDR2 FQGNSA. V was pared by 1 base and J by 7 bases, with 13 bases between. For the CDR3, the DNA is TGTGCCAGCAGCTTAGTGGTTAGGGGGGGTGAAGCTTTCTTT. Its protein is CASSLVVRGGEAFF.

The CDR3 sequence: CASSPRTRAYEQYF. The CDR3 DNA sequence: TGTGCCAGCAGCCCCCGGACTAGGGCCTACGAGCAGTACTTC. The chain uses TRBV28 and TRBJ2-7; TRBD2 agrees at 7 bases. The germline gives CDR1 MDHEN, CDR2 SYDVKM. The CDR3 is made up of 14 amino acids. V lost 6 bases to trimming and J lost 2 bases; unmatched junction nucleotides: 7.

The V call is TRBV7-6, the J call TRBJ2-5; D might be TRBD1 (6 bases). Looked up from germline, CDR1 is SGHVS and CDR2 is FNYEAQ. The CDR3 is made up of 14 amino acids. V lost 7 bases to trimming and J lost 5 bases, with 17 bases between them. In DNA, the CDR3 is TGTGCCAGCACCCCTTTGGGGGCAGGGGAGACCCAGTACTTC. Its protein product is CASTPLGAGETQYF.

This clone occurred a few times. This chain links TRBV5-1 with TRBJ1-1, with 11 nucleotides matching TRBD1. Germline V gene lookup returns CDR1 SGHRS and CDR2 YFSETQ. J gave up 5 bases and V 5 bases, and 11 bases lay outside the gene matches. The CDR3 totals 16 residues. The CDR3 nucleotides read TGCGCCAGCAGGCCTCCGGGACAGGGGGTGAGGACTGAAGCTTTCTTT. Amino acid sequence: CASRPPGQGVRTEAFF.

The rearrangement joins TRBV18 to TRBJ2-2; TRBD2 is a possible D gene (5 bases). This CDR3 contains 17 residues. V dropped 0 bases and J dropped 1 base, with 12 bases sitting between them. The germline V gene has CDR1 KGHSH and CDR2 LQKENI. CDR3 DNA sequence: TGTGCCAGCTCACCACCAGGAGGAAGGGAGAACACCGGGGAGCTGTTTTTT. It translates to CASSPPGGRENTGELFF.

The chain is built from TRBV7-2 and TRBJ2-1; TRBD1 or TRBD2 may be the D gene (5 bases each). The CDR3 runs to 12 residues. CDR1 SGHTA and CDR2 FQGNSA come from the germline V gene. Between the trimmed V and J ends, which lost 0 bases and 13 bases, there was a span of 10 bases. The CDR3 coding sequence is TGTGCCAGCAGCTTAGCGCCAGGGACCCAGTTCTTC. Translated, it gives CASSLAPGTQFF.